A single sample gave rise to the 19 T cell receptor beta chains below, sequenced in a study of blood T cell repertoires in COVID-19. The data were produced by immunoSEQ multiplex PCR, yet TCRdb's version contains in-frame clones alone and is incomplete. This table has roughly 230,000 clones, 75% to 85% appearing once. The sequencing sample was made of peripheral blood. Receptors were obtained from a human donor in a cohort sampled during active COVID-19.

This rearrangement joins TRBV25-1 to TRBJ2-3; D is uncertain. Germline CDR1 and CDR2: MGHDK and SYGVNS. The CDR3 sequence is 15 residues long. Trimming left V 6 bases short and J 2 bases short, with 15 bases between. In nucleotides, the CDR3 is TGTGCCAGCAGAGCCGGAGCGACCCACACAGATACGCAGTATTTT. Its protein product is CASRAGATHTDTQYF.

In its sample, this clone was seen once. The chain recombines TRBV9 with TRBJ2-1; TRBD2 agrees at 7 bases. V lost 4 bases and J lost 7; bases outside the gene matches: 11. This CDR3 has 15 amino acids. Germline V lookup: CDR1 SGDLS, CDR2 YYNGEE. In DNA form, the CDR3 reads TGTGCCAGCAGCCCTCGGGACCAGCGGGGAAATGAGCAGTTCTTC. It specifies CASSPRDQRGNEQFF.

The V and J genes are TRBV7-2 and TRBJ2-1; 8 nucleotides agree with TRBD2. This CDR3 has 15 residues. V lost 5 bases and J lost 7; bases outside the gene matches: 10. The germline V gene encodes CDR1 SGHTA and CDR2 FQGNSA. The CDR3 DNA sequence: TGTGCCAGCAGCCCAGGAGGTAGCGGGGCGAATGAGCAGTTCTTC. It translates to CASSPGGSGANEQFF.

The chain has TRBV18 and TRBJ2-7; D is possibly TRBD2 (5 bases). The CDR3 contains 13 residues. V was trimmed by 4 bases and J by 2 bases, leaving 9 bases between them. CDR1 and CDR2 (germline): KGHSH, LQKENI. The CDR3 DNA reads TGTGCCAGCTCACTCAGCGGAGCCTACGAGCAGTACTTC. Translated: CASSLSGAYEQYF.

This chain uses TRBV6-5 with TRBJ2-7; the D gene is possibly TRBD1 (7 bases). Per germline, CDR1 MNHEY and CDR2 SVGAGI. Between the trimmed V and J ends, which lost 6 bases and 12 bases, there was a span of 24 bases. The CDR3 has 14 amino acids. The CDR3 region has the DNA TGTGCCAGCAGCCCAACTCAGGGGGGCCTTCGGCGGTACTTC. Amino acids: CASSPTQGGLRRYF.

The chain joins TRBV3-1 (or the pseudogene TRBV3-2) to TRBJ1-4; a weak D match, TRBD1 (5 bases). CDR3 length: 14 residues. Germline V gene sequence: CDR1 LGHDT, CDR2 YNNKEL (reference sequence). Trimming removed 1 base from V and 9 bases from J, with 12 bases in between. CDR3 in DNA: TGTGCCAGCAGCCAAGCCCAGGGTACGAAAAAACTGTTTTTT. It is translated as CASSQAQGTKKLFF.

The CDR3 DNA reads as TGCGCCAGCAGCCCGAGCGGGAGGGCCGAGGGTACGCAGTATTTT. This translates into CASSPSGRAEGTQYF. The gene calls are TRBV5-1 and TRBJ2-3; TRBD2 matches 10 bases. This CDR3 is 15 amino acids long. With 4 bases clipped from V and 8 bases from J, the junction kept 10 bases outside the gene matches. Per germline, CDR1 SGHRS and CDR2 YFSETQ.

The chain links TRBV5-1 to TRBJ2-3, with TRBD1 identical over 7 bases. The CDR3 extends over 15 amino acids. Trimming took 4 bases from V and 2 from J; bases not matched to a gene: 7. Germline-derived CDR1 and CDR2 are SGHRS and YFSETQ. The CDR3 DNA follows: TGCGCCAGCAGCCCGGGACAGAGCCACACAGATACGCAGTATTTT. This sequence encodes CASSPGQSHTDTQYF.

The CDR3, as DNA: TGTGCCACCAGCCTCCCTGGACAGGGAACTCAGCCCCAGCATTTT. It is translated as CATSLPGQGTQPQHF. The rearrangement links TRBV15 to TRBJ1-5, with 8 positions matching TRBD1. The ends lost 5 bases at V and 6 bases at J; junction bases unmatched: 9. The CDR3 has 15 residues. CDR1 is LNHNV and CDR2 is YYDKDF in the germline V gene (reference sequence).

A few counts support this clone. This rearrangement joins TRBV5-1 to TRBJ2-7; 8 nucleotides line up with TRBD2. Germline values: CDR1 SGHRS, CDR2 YFSETQ. V lost 2 bases, J lost 5 bases, and 6 bases stayed unmatched. CDR3 length: 14 amino acids. The CDR3 bases are TGCGCCAGCAGCTTAATAGCGGGATCGGACGAGCAGTACTTC. Translation: CASSLIAGSDEQYF.

V usage is TRBV4-1 and J usage is TRBJ2-2; D might be TRBD1 (5 bases). Germline V CDR1 and CDR2: MGHRA, YSYEKL. V was trimmed by 1 base and J by 7 bases, leaving 16 bases between them. There are 16 residues in the CDR3. The CDR3 reads CASSQVRGRVIGELFF. CDR3 bases: TGCGCCAGCAGCCAAGTTAGGGGCAGGGTAATCGGGGAGCTGTTTTTT.

This clone is a singleton in its sample. This chain uses TRBV5-8 with TRBJ1-2; possible D gene TRBD1, 5 bases. Between the trimmed V and J ends, which lost 0 bases and 1 base, there was a span of 7 bases. Germline assignment: CDR1 SGHTS and CDR2 YDEGEE. This CDR3 comprises 14 residues. CDR3 bases: TGTGCCAGCAGCTTGGTCGGGGGTAACTATGGCTACACCTTC. It specifies CASSLVGGNYGYTF.

J is TRBJ1-2 and V is TRBV4-2; TRBD1 might be the D (5 bases). The CDR3 consists of 17 residues. Looked up from germline, CDR1 is LGHNA and CDR2 is YNFKEQ. Trimming cost V 0 bases and J 4 bases, with 18 bases left between them. CDR3: CASSQEGRQHGSYGYTF. The DNA of the CDR3 is TGTGCCAGCAGCCAAGAAGGTAGACAGCATGGATCCTATGGCTACACCTTC.

The J gene is TRBJ2-1, the V gene TRBV28; 9 bases match TRBD2. Germline lookup yields CDR1 MDHEN and CDR2 SYDVKM. The CDR3 spans 16 residues. Losses at the gene ends were 5 bases for V and 4 bases for J; bases not matched to a gene: 9. Here the CDR3 reads CASSTPGTSSYNEQFF. The CDR3 region has the DNA TGTGCCAGCAGTACACCCGGGACTAGCTCTTACAATGAGCAGTTCTTC.

The chain links TRBV29-1 to TRBJ1-1, with D tentatively TRBD1 (5 bases). This CDR3 comprises 13 residues. V lost 1 base, J lost 5 bases, and 11 bases lay in between. CDR1 SQVTM and CDR2 ANQGSEA come from the germline V gene. The CDR3 bases are TGCAGCGTTGAAGTGCAGGGAGGGACTGAAGCTTTCTTT. Its translation is CSVEVQGGTEAFF. The full variable domain, its missing parts supplied by reference TRBV29-1 and TRBJ1-1, is SAVISQKPSRDICQRGTSLTIQCQVDSQVTMMFWYRQQPGQSLTLIATANQGSEATYESGFVIDKFPISRPNLTFSTLTVSNMSPEDSSIYLCSVEVQGGTEAFFGQGTRLTVV.

The chain employs TRBV6-2 or TRBV6-3 and TRBJ1-6; D ambiguous. The CDR3 is 11 amino acids. V lost 6 bases and J 14 bases, leaving 11 bases between the germline ends. Germline V lookup: CDR1 MNHEY, CDR2 SVGEGT. The CDR3 here is CASSHGPSLHF. The CDR3 nucleotides read TGTGCCAGCAGCCATGGGCCCTCCCTCCACTTT.

This clone was counted a single time. V is TRBV19 and J is TRBJ2-3; perhaps TRBD2 as D (7 bases). There are 13 residues in the CDR3. The V gene's germline CDR1 is LNHDA and CDR2 SQIVND (reference sequence). Trimming took off 7 bases at V and 5 bases at J, with 13 bases between the two ends. In DNA form, the CDR3 reads TGTGCCAGTAAAGGGGGGGGCGGAGATACGCAGTATTTT. This encodes CASKGGGGDTQYF.

DNA for the CDR3: TGCGCCAGCAGCTTGGGCACAGGGGCAAACACTGAAGCTTTCTTT. It specifies CASSLGTGANTEAFF. The gene calls are TRBV5-1 and TRBJ1-1; 7 bases map to TRBD1. The CDR3 consists of 15 residues. The germline gives CDR1 SGHRS, CDR2 YFSETQ. The V segment lost 0 bases and the J segment 2 bases; nucleotides outside the gene matches: 4.

This sequence joins TRBV10-3 and TRBJ2-5, with 12 positions matching TRBD2. The V gene end was trimmed by 0 bases and the J gene end by 5 bases; junction bases not matched to a gene: 7. The CDR3 contains 17 residues. Germline V CDR1 and CDR2: ENHRY, SYGVKD. CDR3 sequence reads: CAISESTSGGLGETQYF. The DNA of the CDR3 is TGTGCCATCAGTGAGTCGACTAGCGGGGGTTTAGGGGAGACCCAGTACTTC.